Listed below are T cell receptor beta chains from one sample, sequenced in a study of Ad26.COV2.S vaccination and SARS-CoV-2 variants. Sequencing used immunoSEQ multiplex PCR; TCRdb keeps in-frame clones, though not all of them. This sample has around 340,000 clones, with 88% found just once. Source: peripheral blood, taken in a trial of Ad26.COV2.S vaccine versus placebo. These receptors came from a person between 18 and 59 years old who received the Ad26.COV2.S COVID-19 vaccine or a placebo. Both conserved end residues are part of each CDR3. D genes are given only for firm matches. Size values are once, few and many counts, or a class for expanded clones, and some rows have none.

cdr3_aa cdr3_nt clone_size v_call d_call j_call
CASSFLRRGEQYF TGTGCCAGCAGTTTCTTAAGACGCGGTGAGCAGTACTTC NA TRBV27 NA TRBJ2-7
CASSDTSGPGEQFF TGTGCCAGCAGTGACACTAGCGGCCCGGGAGAGCAGTTCTTC NA TRBV6-4 TRBD2 TRBJ2-1
CACAGLLSGELFF TGTGCCTGTGCAGGTCTCCTATCGGGGGAGCTGTTTTTT NA TRBV18 NA TRBJ2-2
CASSQEIPVYGYTF TGCGCCAGCAGCCAAGAAATCCCCGTTTATGGCTACACCTTC NA TRBV4-1 NA TRBJ1-2
CASSPQKMEAFF TGTGCCAGCTCACCACAAAAGATGGAAGCTTTCTTT NA TRBV18 NA TRBJ1-1
CSAALGTDTEAFF TGCAGCGCCGCACTGGGAACAGACACTGAAGCTTTCTTT NA TRBV29-1 NA TRBJ1-1
CASSPPLQGVYEQYF TGTGCCAGCTCACCACCGCTTCAGGGGGTCTACGAGCAGTACTTC NA TRBV18 TRBD1 TRBJ2-7
CASSSPLGLADTDTQYF TGTGCCAGCAGTTCCCCCCTCGGACTAGCGGATACAGATACGCAGTATTTT NA TRBV28 TRBD2 TRBJ2-3
CASSLEVEWGSYEQYF TGTGCCAGCAGCTTAGAAGTAGAGTGGGGATCCTACGAGCAGTACTTC NA TRBV7-8 NA TRBJ2-7
CATSDLRVGNEQFF TGTGCCACCAGTGATTTGAGGGTCGGAAATGAGCAGTTCTTC NA TRBV24-1 NA TRBJ2-1
CASSDSAGEGHNEQFF TGTGCCAGCAGTGACTCGGCGGGAGAGGGGCACAATGAGCAGTTCTTC many TRBV6-4 TRBD2 TRBJ2-1
CASSSDRAGETQYF TGCGCCAGCAGCTCGGACAGGGCCGGGGAGACCCAGTACTTC NA TRBV5-1 TRBD1 TRBJ2-5
CASRIDRVGEAFF TGTGCCAGTAGAATCGACAGGGTAGGTGAAGCTTTCTTT NA TRBV19 TRBD1 TRBJ1-1
CASSLSSGWYTEAFF TGTGCCAGCAGCTTAAGCTCAGGGTGGTACACTGAAGCTTTCTTT NA TRBV7-8 NA TRBJ1-1
CASSQDFKGAGANVLTF TGTGCCAGCAGCCAAGACTTCAAAGGGGCTGGGGCCAACGTCCTGACTTTC NA TRBV3-1/TRBV3-2 NA TRBJ2-6
CASRSAPSPLHF TGTGCCAGCAGATCGGCCCCAAGCCCCCTCCACTTT NA TRBV7-2 NA TRBJ1-6
CASSSTTGSPLHF TGTGCCAGCAGCTCAACGACAGGTTCACCCCTCCACTTT NA TRBV7-2 NA TRBJ1-6
CASSQRPNDRSLQPQHF TGTGCCAGCAGCCAGAGACCAAATGACAGGTCGCTTCAGCCCCAGCATTTT NA TRBV4-2 NA TRBJ1-5
CASSQEGWGATERGGYTF TGTGCCAGCAGCCAAGAAGGGTGGGGGGCCACCGAGCGGGGTGGCTACACCTTC NA TRBV4-2 NA TRBJ1-2
CASSLAEIPRTPQYF TGCGCCAGCAGCTTGGCTGAGATTCCTCGGACGCCCCAGTACTTC NA TRBV5-1 NA TRBJ2-5
CASSPGAGGHIEQFF TGTGCCAGCAGCCCTGGGGCGGGGGGGCATATTGAGCAGTTCTTC NA TRBV11-3 TRBD2 TRBJ2-1
CASSLGFQAGNTIYF TGTGCCAGCAGCTTAGGGTTCCAGGCTGGAAACACCATATATTTT NA TRBV7-9 NA TRBJ1-3
CASSFQGVMNTEAFF TGTGCCAGCAGCTTTCAGGGGGTGATGAACACTGAAGCTTTCTTT NA TRBV7-2 TRBD1 TRBJ1-1
CASSQGTARLPSDTQYF TGTGCCAGCAGCCAAGGGACCGCAAGATTACCCTCAGATACGCAGTATTTT NA TRBV3-1/TRBV3-2 NA TRBJ2-3
CAWSSGGGQPQHF TGTGCCTGGAGTTCAGGGGGCGGACAGCCCCAGCATTTT NA TRBV30 TRBD1 TRBJ1-5
CASQIPSSGRAFDTQYF TGTGCCAGCCAAATACCCTCTAGCGGGAGGGCCTTTGATACGCAGTATTTT NA TRBV7-8 TRBD2 TRBJ2-3
CAISGAGTNTEAFF TGTGCCATCAGTGGTGCAGGTACGAACACTGAAGCTTTCTTT NA TRBV10-3 NA TRBJ1-1
CASSLRGPLNTEAFF TGTGCCAGCAGTTTAAGGGGGCCCCTGAACACTGAAGCTTTCTTT NA TRBV27 TRBD1 TRBJ1-1
CASSRGLAGAGELFF TGTGCCAGCAGCCGGGGACTAGCGGGGGCCGGGGAGCTGTTTTTT once TRBV6-5 TRBD2 TRBJ2-2
CASSLPGPQETQYF TGTGCCAGCAGTTTACCGGGACCACAAGAGACCCAGTACTTC NA TRBV27 NA TRBJ2-5
CASSVDTNGYTF TGTGCCAGCAGCGTTGATACGAATGGCTACACCTTC NA TRBV9 NA TRBJ1-2
CASSKQDLKAFF TGTGCCAGCAGCAAACAGGATCTGAAAGCTTTCTTT NA TRBV3-1/TRBV3-2 NA TRBJ1-1